This T cell receptor (beta chain) was profiled in a study of T cell responses to AZD1222 COVID-19 vaccine. CDR1 SQVTM and CDR2 ANQGSEA come from the germline V gene. The CDR3 sequence is 12 residues long. V was pared by 3 bases and J by 5 bases, with 10 bases between. Libraries were prepared by immunoSEQ multiplex PCR; TCRdb keeps only in-frame clonotypes and omits some of them. Found here are some 180,000 clones, over 85% of them singletons; the top ten hold about 1%. This clone was seen once. Sequenced here: peripheral blood, sampled 28 days after the second dose of the MenACWY control vaccine. V is TRBV29-1 and J is TRBJ2-5; D not certain. The TCR sequence derives from an adult who received the MenACWY meningococcal vaccine as a control. The CDR3, as DNA: TGCAGCGTTGATCCACGCCGGGAGACCCAGTACTTC. Protein product: CSVDPRRETQYF.